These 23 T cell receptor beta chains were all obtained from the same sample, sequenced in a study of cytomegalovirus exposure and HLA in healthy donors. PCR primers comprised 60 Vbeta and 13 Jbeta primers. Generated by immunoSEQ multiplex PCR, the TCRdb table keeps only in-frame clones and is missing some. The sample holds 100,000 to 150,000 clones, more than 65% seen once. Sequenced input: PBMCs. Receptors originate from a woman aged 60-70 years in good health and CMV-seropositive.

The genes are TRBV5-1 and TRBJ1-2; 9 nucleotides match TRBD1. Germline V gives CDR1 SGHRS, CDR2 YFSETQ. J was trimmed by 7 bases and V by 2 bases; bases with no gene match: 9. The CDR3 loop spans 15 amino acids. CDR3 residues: CASSFGQGPGIGYTF. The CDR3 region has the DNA TGCGCCAGCAGCTTCGGACAGGGGCCAGGCATTGGCTACACCTTC.

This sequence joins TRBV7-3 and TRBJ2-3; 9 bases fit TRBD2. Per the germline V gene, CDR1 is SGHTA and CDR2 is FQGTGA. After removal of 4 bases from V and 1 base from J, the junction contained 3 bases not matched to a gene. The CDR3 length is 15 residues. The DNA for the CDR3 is TGTGCCAGCAGCTCGTTAGCGGGAGGCACAGATACGCAGTATTTT. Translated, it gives CASSSLAGGTDTQYF.

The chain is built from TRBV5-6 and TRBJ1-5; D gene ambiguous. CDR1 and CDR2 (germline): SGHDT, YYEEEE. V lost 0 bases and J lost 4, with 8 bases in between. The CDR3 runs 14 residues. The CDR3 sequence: CASSLVHTNQPQHF. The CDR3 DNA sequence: TGTGCCAGCAGCTTGGTTCACACAAATCAGCCCCAGCATTTT.

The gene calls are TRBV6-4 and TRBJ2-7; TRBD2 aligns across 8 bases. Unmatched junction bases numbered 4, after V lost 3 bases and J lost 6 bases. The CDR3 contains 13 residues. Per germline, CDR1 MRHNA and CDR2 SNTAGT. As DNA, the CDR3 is TGTGCCAGCAGTGAAGGCGGGGGGAGCGAGCAGTACTTC. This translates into CASSEGGGSEQYF.

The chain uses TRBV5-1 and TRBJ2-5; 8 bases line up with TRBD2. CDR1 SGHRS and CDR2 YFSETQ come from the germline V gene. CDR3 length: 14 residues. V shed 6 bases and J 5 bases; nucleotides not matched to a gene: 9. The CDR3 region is CASTVAGLLETQYF. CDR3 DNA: TGCGCCAGCACAGTAGCGGGGCTGCTCGAGACCCAGTACTTC.

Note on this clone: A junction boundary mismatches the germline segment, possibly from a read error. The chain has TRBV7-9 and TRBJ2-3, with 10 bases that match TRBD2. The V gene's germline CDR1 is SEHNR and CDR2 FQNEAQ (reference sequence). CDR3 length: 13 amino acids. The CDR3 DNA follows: TGTTCCAGCAGCTCTAGCGGGGGTGATACGCAGTATTTT. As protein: CSSSSSGGDTQYF.

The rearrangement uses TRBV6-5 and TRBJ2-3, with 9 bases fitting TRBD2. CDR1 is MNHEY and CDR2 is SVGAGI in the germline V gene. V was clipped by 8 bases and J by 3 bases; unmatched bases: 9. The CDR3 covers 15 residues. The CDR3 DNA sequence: TGTGCCAGCTTGAAGTATCTAGCGGGGACAGATACGCAGTATTTT. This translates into CASLKYLAGTDTQYF.

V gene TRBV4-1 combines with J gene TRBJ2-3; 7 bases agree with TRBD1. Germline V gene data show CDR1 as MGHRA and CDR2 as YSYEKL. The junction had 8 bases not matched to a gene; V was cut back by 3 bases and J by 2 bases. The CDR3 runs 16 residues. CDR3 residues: CASSHAGTAYTDTQYF. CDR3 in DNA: TGCGCCAGCAGCCATGCCGGGACAGCCTACACAGATACGCAGTATTTT.

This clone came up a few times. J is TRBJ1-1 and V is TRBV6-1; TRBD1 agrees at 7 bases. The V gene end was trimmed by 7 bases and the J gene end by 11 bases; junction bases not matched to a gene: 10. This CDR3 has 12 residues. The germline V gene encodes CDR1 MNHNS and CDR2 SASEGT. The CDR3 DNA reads TGTGCCAGCATCCAGGGGGTGGATAGGGCTTTCTTT. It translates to CASIQGVDRAFF.

The CDR3 region has the DNA TGTGCCAGTACCGACAGGGCTGGAAACACCATATATTTT. Protein sequence: CASTDRAGNTIYF. The rearrangement joins TRBV19 to TRBJ1-3, with TRBD1 matching 7 bases. The length of the CDR3 is 13 residues. J lost 2 bases, V lost 7 bases, and 2 bases had no gene match. Looked up from germline, CDR1 is LNHDA and CDR2 is SQIVND (reference sequence).

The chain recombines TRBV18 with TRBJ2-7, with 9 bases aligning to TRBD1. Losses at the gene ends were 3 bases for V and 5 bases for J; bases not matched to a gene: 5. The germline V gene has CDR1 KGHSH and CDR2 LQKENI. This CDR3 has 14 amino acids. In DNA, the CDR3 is TGTGCCAGCTCACCCCCGGGACAGGGAGACGAGCAGTACTTC. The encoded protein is CASSPPGQGDEQYF.

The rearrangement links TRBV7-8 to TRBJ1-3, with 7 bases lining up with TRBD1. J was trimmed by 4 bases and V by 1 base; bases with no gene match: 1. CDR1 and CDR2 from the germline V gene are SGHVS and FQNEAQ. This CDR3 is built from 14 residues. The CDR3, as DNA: TGTGCCAGCAGCTTAGGGACAGGAGGAAACACCATATATTTT. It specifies CASSLGTGGNTIYF. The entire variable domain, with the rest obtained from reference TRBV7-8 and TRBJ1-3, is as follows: GAGVSQSPRYKVAKRGQDVALRCDPISGHVSLFWYQQALGQGPEFLTYFQNEAQLDKSGLPSDRFFAERPEGSVSTLKIQRTQQEDSAVYLCASSLGTGGNTIYFGEGSWLTVV.

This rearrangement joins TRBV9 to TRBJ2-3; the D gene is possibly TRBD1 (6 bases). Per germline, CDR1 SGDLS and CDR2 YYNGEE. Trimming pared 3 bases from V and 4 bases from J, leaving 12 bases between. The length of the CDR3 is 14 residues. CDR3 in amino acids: CASSGRKGADTQYF. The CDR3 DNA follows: TGTGCCAGCAGCGGTAGAAAGGGGGCAGATACGCAGTATTTT.

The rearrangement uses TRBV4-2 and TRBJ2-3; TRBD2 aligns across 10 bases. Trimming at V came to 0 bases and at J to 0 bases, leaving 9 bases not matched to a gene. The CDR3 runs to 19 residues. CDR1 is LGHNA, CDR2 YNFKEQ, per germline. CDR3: CASSQDLLAGLSSTDTQYF. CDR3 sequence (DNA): TGTGCCAGCAGCCAAGACCTACTAGCGGGGTTATCTAGCACAGATACGCAGTATTTT.

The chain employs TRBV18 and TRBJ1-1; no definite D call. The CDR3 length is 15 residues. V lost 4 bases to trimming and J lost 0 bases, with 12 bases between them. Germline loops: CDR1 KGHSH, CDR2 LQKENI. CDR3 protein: CASSLLSDLNTEAFF. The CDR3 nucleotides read TGTGCCAGCTCACTCCTCTCGGACTTGAACACTGAAGCTTTCTTT.

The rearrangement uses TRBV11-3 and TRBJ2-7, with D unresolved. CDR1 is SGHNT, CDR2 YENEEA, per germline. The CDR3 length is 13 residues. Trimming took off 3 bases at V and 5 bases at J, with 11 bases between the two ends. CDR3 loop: CASSFSVLDEQYF. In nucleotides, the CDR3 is TGTGCCAGCAGCTTTTCAGTGTTGGACGAGCAGTACTTC.

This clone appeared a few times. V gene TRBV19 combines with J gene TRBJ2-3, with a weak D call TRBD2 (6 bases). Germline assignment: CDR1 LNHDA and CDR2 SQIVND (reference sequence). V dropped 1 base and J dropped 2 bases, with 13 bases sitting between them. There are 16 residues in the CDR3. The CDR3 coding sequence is TGTGCCAGTAGTATAGTCGGGGGAATTACCACAGATACGCAGTATTTT. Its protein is CASSIVGGITTDTQYF.

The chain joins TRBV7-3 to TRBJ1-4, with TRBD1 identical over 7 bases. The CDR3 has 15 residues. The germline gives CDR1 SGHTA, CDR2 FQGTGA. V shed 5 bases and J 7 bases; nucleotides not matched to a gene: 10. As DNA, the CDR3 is TGTGCCAGCAGCCCGACAGGGACGGGCCGTGAAAAACTGTTTTTT. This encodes CASSPTGTGREKLFF. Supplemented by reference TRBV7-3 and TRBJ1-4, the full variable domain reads GAGVSQTPSNKVTEKGKYVELRCDPISGHTALYWYRQSLGQGPEFLIYFQGTGAADDSGLPNDRFFAVRPEGSVSTLKIQRTERGDSAVYLCASSPTGTGREKLFFGSGTQLSVL.

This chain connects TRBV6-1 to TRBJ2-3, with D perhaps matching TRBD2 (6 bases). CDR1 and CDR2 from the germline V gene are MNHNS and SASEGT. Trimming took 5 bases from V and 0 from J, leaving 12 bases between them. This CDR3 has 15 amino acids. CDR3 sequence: CASSWDFTSTDTQYF. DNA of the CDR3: TGTGCCAGCAGTTGGGACTTTACTAGCACAGATACGCAGTATTTT.

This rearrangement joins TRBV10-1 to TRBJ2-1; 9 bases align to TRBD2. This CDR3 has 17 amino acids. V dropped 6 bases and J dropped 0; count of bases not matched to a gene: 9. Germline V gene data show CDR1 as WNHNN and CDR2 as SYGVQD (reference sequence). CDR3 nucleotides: TGCGCCAGCAGCGCCAATAGCGGGGGCCTCTCCTACAATGAGCAGTTCTTC. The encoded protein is CASSANSGGLSYNEQFF.

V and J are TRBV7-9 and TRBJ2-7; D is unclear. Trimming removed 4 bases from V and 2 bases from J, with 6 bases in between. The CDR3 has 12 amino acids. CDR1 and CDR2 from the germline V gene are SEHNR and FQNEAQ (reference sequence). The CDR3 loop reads CASSSETYEQYF. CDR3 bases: TGTGCCAGCAGCTCCGAGACCTACGAGCAGTACTTC.

CDR3 in amino acids: CASSSRQGSNQPQHF. The CDR3 bases are TGTGCCAGCAGCAGCAGACAGGGAAGCAATCAGCCCCAGCATTTT. V is TRBV7-2 and J is TRBJ1-5; TRBD1 aligns across 7 bases. The CDR3 has 15 amino acids. Germline lookup yields CDR1 SGHTA and CDR2 FQGNSA. J lost 1 base, V lost 5 bases, and 5 bases had no gene match.

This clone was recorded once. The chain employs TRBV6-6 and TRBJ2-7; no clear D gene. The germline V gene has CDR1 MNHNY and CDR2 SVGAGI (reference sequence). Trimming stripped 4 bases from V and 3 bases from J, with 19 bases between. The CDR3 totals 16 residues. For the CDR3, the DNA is TGTGCCAGCAGTTCCACCTCCGGGTCCAGAAACTACGAGCAGTACTTC. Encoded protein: CASSSTSGSRNYEQYF.